This T cell receptor (beta chain) was sequenced for a study of T-cell reconstitution after alpha-beta-depleted transplantation in children. The ends lost 5 bases at V and 7 bases at J; junction bases unmatched: 6. CDR3 length: 13 residues. Preparation of the TCRbeta library used unique molecular identifiers. TCRdb recomputed calls from the PCR reads with MiXCR, one row per CDR3 protein. Of approximately 400,000 distinct CDR3 sequences detected, about a tenth appear once; the ten largest clones hold 4.5% to 6.5%. This clonotype was recorded many times. The V gene is TRBV12-3 or TRBV12-4, the J gene TRBJ1-2, with TRBD1 matching 8 bases. The source was PBMCs from the stem cell graft donor, collected from the stem cell graft. The source of this sequence is a human donor who donated a stem cell graft to a child with acute myeloid leukemia. The CDR3 is CASSPQGARGYTF. The CDR3 nucleotides read TGTGCCAGCAGTCCTCAGGGGGCGCGTGGCTACACCTTC.